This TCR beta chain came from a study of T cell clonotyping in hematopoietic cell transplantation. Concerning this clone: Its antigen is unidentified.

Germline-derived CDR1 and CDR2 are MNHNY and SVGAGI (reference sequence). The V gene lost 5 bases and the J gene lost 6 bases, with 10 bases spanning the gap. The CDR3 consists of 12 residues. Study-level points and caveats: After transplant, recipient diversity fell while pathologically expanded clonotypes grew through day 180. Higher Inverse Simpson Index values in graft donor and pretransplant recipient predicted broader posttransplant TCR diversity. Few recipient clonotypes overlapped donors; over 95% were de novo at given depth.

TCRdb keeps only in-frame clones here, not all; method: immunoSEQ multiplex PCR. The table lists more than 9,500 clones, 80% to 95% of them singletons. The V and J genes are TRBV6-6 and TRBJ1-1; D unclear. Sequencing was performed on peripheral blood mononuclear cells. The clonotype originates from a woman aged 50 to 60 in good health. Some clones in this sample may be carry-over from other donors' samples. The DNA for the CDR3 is TGTGCCAGCAGTACTACTTTTTCTGAAGCTTTCTTT. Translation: CASSTTFSEAFF.